This entry lists 18 T cell receptor beta chains sequenced from one sample in a study of a mutant IDH1 vaccine in newly diagnosed glioma. Repertoires were generated with immunoSEQ multiplex PCR, while TCRdb's copy carries only in-frame clones and drops some. The table shows fewer than 40,000 clones, with almost 85% occurring only once. As for time point: baseline, week 1 (first vaccination visit). Indicated treatment: pre-vaccination baseline after standard-of-care therapy. This specimen was PBMCs, taken from a glioma patient treated with radiotherapy, temozolomide or both. These receptor sequences come from a man aged 25-40 years with glioma.

The CDR3: CATQGPQETQYF. The CDR3 DNA follows: TGTGCCACCCAAGGCCCCCAAGAGACCCAGTACTTC. The V and J genes are TRBV6-5 and TRBJ2-5; no definite D call. The V and J ends lost 10 bases and 1 base respectively, with 10 bases between them. The V gene's germline CDR1 is MNHEY and CDR2 SVGAGI. This CDR3 has 12 residues.

The chain employs TRBV10-3 and TRBJ2-7, with TRBD2 matching 8 bases. Germline V gene data show CDR1 as ENHRY and CDR2 as SYGVKD. V gave up 2 bases and J gave up 2 bases; unmatched junction bases: 2. The CDR3 is 14 residues long. This CDR3 reads CAISERAGAYEQYF. DNA for the CDR3: TGTGCCATCAGTGAGAGAGCGGGAGCCTACGAGCAGTACTTC.

This chain uses TRBV7-9 with TRBJ1-1; no firm D call. This CDR3 comprises 17 residues. Germline CDR1 is SEHNR and CDR2 is FQNEAQ (reference sequence). Trimming shortened V by 7 bases and J by 6 bases, and 27 bases separated the two germline ends. The CDR3 DNA follows: TGTGCCAGCACCCCGCAGAAGGGTGTCGCGCAGTCCCCTGAAGCTTTCTTT. Its translation: CASTPQKGVAQSPEAFF.

The chain is built from TRBV28 and TRBJ1-2; 9 nucleotides agree with TRBD1. Germline values: CDR1 MDHEN, CDR2 SYDVKM. The V segment lost 3 bases and the J segment 5 bases; nucleotides outside the gene matches: 4. This CDR3 comprises 14 residues. The CDR3: CASSLRTGAYGYTF. The CDR3 DNA follows: TGTGCCAGCAGTTTGCGGACAGGGGCGTATGGCTACACCTTC.

This clone was picked up one time. V and J are TRBV5-5 and TRBJ1-1; possibly TRBD1 for D (5 bases). Deletions cut 0 bases from V and 7 bases from J, with 7 bases between. This CDR3 is 12 amino acids long. Germline V CDR1 and CDR2: SGHKS, YYEKEE (reference sequence). The CDR3, as DNA: TGTGCCAGCAGCTTGGGGACATTTGAAGCTTTCTTT. As protein: CASSLGTFEAFF.

This clone was found once. The chain recombines TRBV7-8 with TRBJ2-7; TRBD2 matches 9 bases. Germline CDR1 is SGHVS and CDR2 is FQNEAQ. V lost 5 bases and J lost 5; bases outside the gene matches: 13. The CDR3 has 16 residues. The CDR3 region is CASSAPPGLARHEQYF. CDR3 nucleotide sequence: TGTGCCAGCAGCGCGCCCCCGGGACTAGCTCGACACGAGCAGTACTTC. The complete variable domain, with remaining parts taken from reference TRBV7-8 and TRBJ2-7, reads GAGVSQSPRYKVAKRGQDVALRCDPISGHVSLFWYQQALGQGPEFLTYFQNEAQLDKSGLPSDRFFAERPEGSVSTLKIQRTQQEDSAVYLCASSAPPGLARHEQYFGPGTRLTVT.

The chain couples TRBV11-3 to TRBJ2-7; either TRBD1 or TRBD2 may supply D (5 bases each). The CDR3 is 14 residues long. Per germline, CDR1 SGHNT and CDR2 YENEEA. V dropped 4 bases and J dropped 6 bases, with 16 bases sitting between them. CDR3 bases: TGTGCCAGCAGCTGGGGGAAAACGCTTGGCGAGCAGTACTTC. This gives the protein CASSWGKTLGEQYF.

The rearrangement links TRBV11-3 to TRBJ1-2, with D possibly matching TRBD1 (6 bases). Trimming cost V 5 bases and J 6 bases, with 19 bases left between them. The CDR3 has 15 residues. Germline V gene lookup returns CDR1 SGHNT and CDR2 YENEEA. DNA for the CDR3: TGTGCCAGCAGCCCAGCCCACGGGACACCGGATGGCTACACCTTC. It encodes CASSPAHGTPDGYTF.

CDR3 sequence: CASSPDRPGANEKLFF. The CDR3 region has the DNA TGTGCCAGCAGCCCCGACAGGCCCGGGGCTAATGAAAAACTGTTTTTT. The V call is TRBV21-1, the J call TRBJ1-4; the table assigns TRBD1, which was not confirmed against the DNA. TRBV21-1 is recorded as a pseudogene. The CDR3 extends over 16 amino acids.

In this sample, this clone turned up a few times. The V gene is TRBV29-1, the J gene TRBJ2-3, with D unclear. The germline V gene has CDR1 SQVTM and CDR2 ANQGSEA. Trimming took off 1 base at V and 0 bases at J, with 17 bases between the two ends. This CDR3 contains 17 residues. CDR3 coding DNA: TGCAGCGTTGAAGGGTCCGCGGAATACGCTAGCACAGATACGCAGTATTTT. It codes for CSVEGSAEYASTDTQYF.

This chain connects TRBV7-8 to TRBJ2-3, with a weak D call TRBD1 (5 bases). Deletions cut 3 bases from V and 5 bases from J, with 15 bases between. The CDR3 runs 15 residues. Germline CDR1 and CDR2: SGHVS and FQNEAQ. CDR3 bases: TGTGCCAGCAGCTTTAAAGGGGCAGGCGGAGATACGCAGTATTTT. Encoded protein: CASSFKGAGGDTQYF.

This chain uses TRBV13 with TRBJ1-1; no firm D call. This CDR3 spans 18 amino acids. Trimming cost V 2 bases and J 1 base, with 20 bases left between them. CDR1 PRHDT and CDR2 FYEKMQ come from the germline V gene (reference sequence). CDR3 protein: CASSLPLLDGVPNTEAFF. The CDR3 bases are TGTGCCAGCAGCTTACCGCTCCTTGACGGCGTTCCGAACACTGAAGCTTTCTTT.

This clone came up a few times. CDR3 region: CSVEIQGGQFF. As DNA, the CDR3 is TGCAGCGTAGAGATTCAGGGTGGGCAGTTCTTC. The rearrangement uses TRBV29-1 and TRBJ2-1; TRBD1 might be the D (5 bases). The CDR3 loop spans 11 amino acids. Germline V gene sequence: CDR1 SQVTM, CDR2 ANQGSEA. The V and J ends lost 6 bases and 12 bases respectively, with 15 bases between them.

The chain is built from TRBV7-9 and TRBJ1-2; D perhaps matches TRBD1 (5 bases). CDR1 and CDR2 (germline): SEHNR, FQNEAQ (reference sequence). Trimming cost V 5 bases and J 2 bases, with 15 bases left between them. The CDR3 loop spans 15 amino acids. The CDR3 region is CASSPSGVRNYGYTF. CDR3 sequence (DNA): TGTGCCAGCAGCCCGTCGGGGGTTAGAAACTATGGCTACACCTTC.

The genes are TRBV5-6 and TRBJ1-6; D gene unclear. The V gene's germline CDR1 is SGHDT and CDR2 YYEEEE. The CDR3 extends over 12 amino acids. The V and J ends lost 2 bases and 6 bases respectively, with 3 bases between them. DNA of the CDR3: TGTGCCAGCAGCTTATCTAATTCACCCCTCCACTTT. It codes for CASSLSNSPLHF. Full variable domain (outside the CDR3, taken from reference TRBV5-6 and TRBJ1-6): DAGVTQSPTHLIKTRGQQVTLRCSPKSGHDTVSWYQQALGQGPQFIFQYYEEEERQRGNFPDRFSGHQFPNYSSELNVNALLLGDSALYLCASSLSNSPLHFGNGTRLTVT.

Judged by abundance, this clone is medium-sized. The chain carries TRBV30 and TRBJ1-2; D remains unclear. V was clipped by 3 bases and J by 2 bases, with 16 bases between them. Germline V lookup: CDR1 GTSNPN, CDR2 SVGIG (reference sequence). The CDR3 sequence is 15 residues long. The CDR3 DNA follows: TGTGCCTGGAGAGGGTACTCGGGGAGCAACTATGGCTACACCTTC. Encoded protein: CAWRGYSGSNYGYTF.

In its sample, this clone was seen a few times. The chain couples TRBV21-1 to TRBJ1-1; TRBD1, the table's D call, was not compared with the DNA. TRBV21-1 is shown as a pseudogene. CDR3 length equals 15 residues. The CDR3 bases are TGTGCCAGCAGCAAAGACAGCCTAAAGAACACTGAAGCTTTCTTT. Its translation is CASSKDSLKNTEAFF.

V and J are TRBV5-1 and TRBJ1-4; 7 positions agree with TRBD1. This CDR3 is built from 19 residues. Germline V gene lookup returns CDR1 SGHRS and CDR2 YFSETQ. J gave up 0 bases and V 3 bases, and 14 bases lay outside the gene matches. The CDR3 region has the DNA TGCGCCAGCAGCTCATACCCGGGACAGAGCAGTGCAACTAATGAAAAACTGTTTTTT. Its protein product is CASSSYPGQSSATNEKLFF.